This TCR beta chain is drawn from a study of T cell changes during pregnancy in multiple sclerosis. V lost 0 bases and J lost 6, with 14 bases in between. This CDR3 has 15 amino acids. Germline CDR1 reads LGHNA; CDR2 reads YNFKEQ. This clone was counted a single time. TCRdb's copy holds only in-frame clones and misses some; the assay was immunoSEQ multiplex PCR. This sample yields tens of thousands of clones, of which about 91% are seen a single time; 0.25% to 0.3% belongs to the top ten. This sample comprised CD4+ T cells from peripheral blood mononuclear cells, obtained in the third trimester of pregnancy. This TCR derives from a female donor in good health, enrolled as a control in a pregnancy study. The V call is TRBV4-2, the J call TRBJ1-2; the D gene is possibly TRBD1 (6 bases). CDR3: CASSQDPGQSHGYTF. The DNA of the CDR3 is TGTGCCAGCAGCCAAGACCCCGGACAGTCTCATGGCTACACCTTC.